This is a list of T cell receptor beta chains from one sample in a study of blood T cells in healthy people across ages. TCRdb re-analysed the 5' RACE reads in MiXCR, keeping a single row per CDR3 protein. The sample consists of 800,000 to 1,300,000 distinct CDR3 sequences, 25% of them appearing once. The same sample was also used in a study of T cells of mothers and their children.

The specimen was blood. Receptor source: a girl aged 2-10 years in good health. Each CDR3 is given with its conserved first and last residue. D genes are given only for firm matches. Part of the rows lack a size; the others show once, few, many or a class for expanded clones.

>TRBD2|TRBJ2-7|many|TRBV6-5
TGTGCCAGCAGGCTAGCGGGAGGGCCTAACGAGCAGTACTTC
CASRLAGGPNEQYF
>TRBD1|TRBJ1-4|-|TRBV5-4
TGTGCCAGCAGCCCTGGGACAGGTCTCGATGAAAAACTGTTTTTT
CASSPGTGLDEKLFF
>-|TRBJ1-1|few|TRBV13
TGTGCCAGCGTAGAGGGGAACACTGAAGCTTTCTTT
CASVEGNTEAFF
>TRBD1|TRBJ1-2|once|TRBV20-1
TGCAGTGCTAGTCTCAACTACAGGGGGATGACCTATGGCTACACCTTC
CSASLNYRGMTYGYTF
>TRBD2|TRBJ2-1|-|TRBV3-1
TGTGCCAGCAGTCGCGGGACTAGCGAATACAATGAGCAGTTCTTC
CASSRGTSEYNEQFF
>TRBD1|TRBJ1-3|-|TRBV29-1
TGCAGCCTTGCGCCTACAGGGGCCGGAAACACCATATATTTT
CSLAPTGAGNTIYF
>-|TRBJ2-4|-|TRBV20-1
TGCAGTGCTAGAGATCGGCTCAACGGGGCGGATATTAACATTCAGTACTTC
CSARDRLNGADINIQYF
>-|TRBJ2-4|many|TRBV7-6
TGTGCCAGCAGCTCAGGGGAAGGCAAAAACATTCAGTACTTC
CASSSGEGKNIQYF
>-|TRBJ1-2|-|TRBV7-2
TGTGCCAGCGACTCGTTGGACACCATGGGCTACACCTTC
CASDSLDTMGYTF
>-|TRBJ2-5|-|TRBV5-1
TGCGCCAGCAGCTTGGCGGCAGGGGTCAGCGAGACCCAGTACTTC
CASSLAAGVSETQYF
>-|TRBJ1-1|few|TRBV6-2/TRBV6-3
TGTGCCAGCAGGGTCCCCGGAGGGGCGACTGAAGCTTTCTTT
CASRVPGGATEAFF
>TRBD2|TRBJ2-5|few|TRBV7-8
TGTGCCAGCAGCTTTCGGCGACTAGCGGGAGGAGAGACCCAGTACTTC
CASSFRRLAGGETQYF
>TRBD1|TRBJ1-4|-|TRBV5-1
TGCGCCAGCAGCTTCCGAGGACAGGGAGAAGAAAAACTGTTTTTT
CASSFRGQGEEKLFF
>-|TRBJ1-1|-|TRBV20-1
TGCAGTGCGTTGTTGGAAAGCATAAACACTGAAGCTTTCTTT
CSALLESINTEAFF
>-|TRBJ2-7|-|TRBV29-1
TGCAGCGTTTGTGTACAGTCCTACGAGCAGTACTTC
CSVCVQSYEQYF
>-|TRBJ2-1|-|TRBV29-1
TGCAGCGTTGTCGTCCCGCTTTCCTACAACGAGCAGTTCTTC
CSVVVPLSYNEQFF
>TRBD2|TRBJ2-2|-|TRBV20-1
TGCAGTGCTGGTGGGACTAGCGGGAGTGGTACCGGGGAGCTGTTTTTT
CSAGGTSGSGTGELFF
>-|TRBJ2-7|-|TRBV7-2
TGTGCCAGCAGCTTAGTCGCTCTGCCTCTCTACGAGCAGTACTTC
CASSLVALPLYEQYF
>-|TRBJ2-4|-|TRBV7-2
TGTGCCAGCAGCTACTCTAGCTGGGGATTGGTAAACATTCAGTACTTC
CASSYSSWGLVNIQYF
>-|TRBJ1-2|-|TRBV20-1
TGCAGTGCTAAGTTTAGCCTTCGGAGCACCTTC
CSAKFSLRSTF
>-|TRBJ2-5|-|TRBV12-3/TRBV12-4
TGTGCCAGCAGGGCAACAGGTTCCCCACAAGAGACCCAGTACTTC
CASRATGSPQETQYF
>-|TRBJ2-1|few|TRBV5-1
TGCGCCAGCAGCGACGCTTATCGGGGGACACAATACAATGAGCAGTTCTTC
CASSDAYRGTQYNEQFF
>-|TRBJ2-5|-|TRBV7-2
TGTGCCAGCAGGCCGATAGCGACATTTATGGAGACCCAGTACTTC
CASRPIATFMETQYF
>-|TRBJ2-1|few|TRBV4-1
TGCGCCAGCAGCCAAGTTAGCGGTAGATACAATGAGCAGTTCTTC
CASSQVSGRYNEQFF
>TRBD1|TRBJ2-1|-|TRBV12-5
TGTGCTAGTGGCAAAGACAGGGAATATGAGCAGTTCTTC
CASGKDREYEQFF
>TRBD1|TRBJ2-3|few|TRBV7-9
TGTGCCAGCAGCGTGACAGGGGCCGAGGGCGCAGATACGCAGTATTTT
CASSVTGAEGADTQYF
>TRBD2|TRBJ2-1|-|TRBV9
TGTGCCAGCAGCGGGACTAGCGGGAGGGCCTACAATGAGCAGTTCTTC
CASSGTSGRAYNEQFF
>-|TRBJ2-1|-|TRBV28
TGTGCCAGCAGCGAGATTTCCCAGGGGCATGAGCAGTTCTTC
CASSEISQGHEQFF
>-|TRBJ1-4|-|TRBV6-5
TGTGCCAGCAGTTACTCAACCCCTGGGACCAGGAGGGAAAAACTGTTTTTT
CASSYSTPGTRREKLFF
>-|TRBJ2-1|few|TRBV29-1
TGCAGCGTTGATCCCAGGTACAATGAGCAGTTCTTC
CSVDPRYNEQFF
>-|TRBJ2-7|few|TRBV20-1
TGCAGTGCTGGGCGCCCCGGGACGACCTACGAGCAGTACTTC
CSAGRPGTTYEQYF
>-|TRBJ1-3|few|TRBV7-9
TGTGCCAGCAGCCCTCCGGCAGCAGATGGAAACACCATATATTTT
CASSPPAADGNTIYF
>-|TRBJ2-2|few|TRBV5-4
TGTGCCAGCAGCCCGAGGAGGAACACCGGGGAGCTGTTTTTT
CASSPRRNTGELFF
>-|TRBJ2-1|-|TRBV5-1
TGCGCCAGCAGCTTGGGGGGTTTGGGGAGGCAGCAGTTCTTC
CASSLGGLGRQQFF
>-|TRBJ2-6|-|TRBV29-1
TGCAGCGTTGAACGTGGCACTGGGGCCAACGTCCTGACTTTC
CSVERGTGANVLTF
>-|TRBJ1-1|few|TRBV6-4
TGTGCCAGCAGTGACGGGACTGGGGGCACTGAAGCTTTCTTT
CASSDGTGGTEAFF
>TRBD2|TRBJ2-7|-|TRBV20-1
TGCAGTGCTAGAGAGTCGGGGGGGCCGGACGAGCAGTACTTC
CSARESGGPDEQYF
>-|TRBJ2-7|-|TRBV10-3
TGTGCCATCAGTGGGGAAGGGACCCCCTACGAGCAGTACTTC
CAISGEGTPYEQYF
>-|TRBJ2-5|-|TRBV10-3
TGTGCCACCGGACCTGAGACGGGAGACTGGGAGACCCAGTACTTC
CATGPETGDWETQYF
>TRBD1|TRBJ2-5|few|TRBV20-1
TGCAGTGCCCTCCCAACCGACGGACAGGGTGAGACCCAGTACTTC
CSALPTDGQGETQYF
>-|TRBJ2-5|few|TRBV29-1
TGCAGCGTTGGTAGACAATACCAGGAGGGCCGGGAGACCCAGTACTTC
CSVGRQYQEGRETQYF
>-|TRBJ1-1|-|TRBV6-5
TGTGCCGGCAGCTTGGCGAACACTGAAGCTTTCTTT
CAGSLANTEAFF
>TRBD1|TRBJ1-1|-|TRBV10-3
TGTGCCATCAAGGGGGCGAACACTGAAGCTTTCTTT
CAIKGANTEAFF
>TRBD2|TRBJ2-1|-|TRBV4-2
TGTGCCAGCAGCCCATCGGGGGGGATTTACAATGAGCAGTTCTTC
CASSPSGGIYNEQFF
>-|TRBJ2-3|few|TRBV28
TGTGCCAGCAGCTCCCCCGTGATCGGGAGAGGCACAGATACGCAGTATTTT
CASSSPVIGRGTDTQYF
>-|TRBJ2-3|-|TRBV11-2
TGTGCCAGCAGCTTTAGGCGAAAAAGAGGAGATACGCAGTATTTT
CASSFRRKRGDTQYF
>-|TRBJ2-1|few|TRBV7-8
TGTGCCAGCAGTTCACGGACTGGGAATGAGCAGTTCTTC
CASSSRTGNEQFF
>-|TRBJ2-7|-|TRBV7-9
TGTGCCAGCGGATCTTCTAGCAGACCCTACGAGCAGTACTTC
CASGSSSRPYEQYF
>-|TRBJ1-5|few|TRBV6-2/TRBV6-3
TGTGCCAGCAGTAACCTGGATCAGCCCCAGCATTTT
CASSNLDQPQHF
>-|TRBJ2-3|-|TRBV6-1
TGTGCCACCATCCATCTTATCGGGGGCATCTCAGATACGCAGTATTTT
CATIHLIGGISDTQYF
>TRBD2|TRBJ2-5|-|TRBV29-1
TGCAGCGTTGTGGGACTAGCGGGAAGGGAGACCCAGTACTTC
CSVVGLAGRETQYF